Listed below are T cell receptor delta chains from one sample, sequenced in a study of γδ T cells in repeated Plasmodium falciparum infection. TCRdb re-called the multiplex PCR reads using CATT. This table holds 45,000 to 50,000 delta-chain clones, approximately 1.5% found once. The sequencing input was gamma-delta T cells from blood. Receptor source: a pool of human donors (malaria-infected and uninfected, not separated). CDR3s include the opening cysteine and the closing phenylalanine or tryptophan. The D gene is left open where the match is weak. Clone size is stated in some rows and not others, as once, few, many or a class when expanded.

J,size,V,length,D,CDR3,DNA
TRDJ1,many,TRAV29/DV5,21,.,CAGQLPPYSSTGVRRTDKLIF,TGTGCAGGGCAACTTCCTCCTTATTCCAGTACTGGGGTCCGACGCACCGATAAACTCATCTTT
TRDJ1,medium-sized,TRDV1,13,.,CALGELSLDKLIF,TGTGCTCTTGGGGAACTATCCCTAGACAAACTCATCTTT
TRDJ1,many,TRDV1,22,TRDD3,CALGELSNSQPHWGALNNKLIF,TGTGCTCTTGGGGAACTCTCCAACTCTCAACCTCACTGGGGGGCCTTAAACAATAAACTCATCTTT
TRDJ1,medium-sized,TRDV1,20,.,CALGDRDLPRLLLLTDKLIF,TGTGCTCTTGGGGACCGTGACCTTCCCCGTCTACTTTTACTCACCGATAAACTCATCTTT
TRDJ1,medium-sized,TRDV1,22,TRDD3,CALGNGIPTGGYEWFRTDKLIF,TGTGCTCTTGGAAACGGGATCCCTACTGGGGGATACGAGTGGTTCCGCACCGATAAACTCATCTTT
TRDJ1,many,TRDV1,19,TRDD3,CALGEREHGDTRFSDKLIF,TGTGCTCTTGGGGAACGGGAACACGGGGATACCCGATTCAGCGATAAACTCATCTTT
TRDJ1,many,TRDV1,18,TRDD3,CALGTDWGTPQYTDKLIF,TGTGCTCTTGGGACCGACTGGGGGACTCCCCAGTACACCGATAAACTCATCTTT
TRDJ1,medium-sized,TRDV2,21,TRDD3,CACVRLPEHKGDTGYTDKLIF,TGTGCCTGTGTGAGGTTACCGGAACACAAGGGGGATACGGGGTACACCGATAAACTCATCTTT
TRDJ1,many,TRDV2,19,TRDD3,CACDFVLGDTSVYTDKLIF,TGTGCCTGTGACTTCGTACTGGGGGATACCTCGGTGTACACCGATAAACTCATCTTT
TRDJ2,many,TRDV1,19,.,CALGAPLPFWGGLTAQLFF,TGTGCTCTTGGAGCCCCACTCCCCTTTTGGGGGGGATTGACAGCACAACTCTTCTTT
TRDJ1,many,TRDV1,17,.,CALGELTTLLGPDKLIF,TGTGCTCTTGGGGAACTAACTACCCTACTGGGACCCGATAAACTCATCTTT
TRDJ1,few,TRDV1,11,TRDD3,CSGDTDDKLIF,TGCTCTGGGGATACGGACGATAAACTCATCTTT
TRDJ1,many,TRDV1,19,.,CALGILHPDWGIHRDKLIF,TGTGCTCTTGGGATCCTACACCCAGACTGGGGCATACATCGAGATAAACTCATCTTT
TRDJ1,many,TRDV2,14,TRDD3,CACDSLGDKDKLIF,TGTGCCTGTGACTCCCTGGGGGATAAGGATAAACTCATCTTT
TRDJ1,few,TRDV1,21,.,CALGKRERLHSNGGELPGLIF,TGTGCTCTTGGGAAACGAGAACGCCTACATTCCAACGGGGGGGAACTGCCCGGACTCATCTTT
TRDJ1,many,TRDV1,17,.,CAHGELRTPSWADKLIF,TGTGCTCATGGGGAACTTCGAACTCCCTCCTGGGCTGATAAACTCATCTTT
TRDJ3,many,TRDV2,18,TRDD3,CACDALLGGPWDTRQMFF,TGTGCCTGTGACGCTCTACTGGGGGGGCCCTGGGACACCCGACAGATGTTTTTC
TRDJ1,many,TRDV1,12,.,CALGELADKLIF,TGTGCTCTTGGGGAACTCGCCGATAAACTCATCTTT
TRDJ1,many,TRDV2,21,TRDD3,CACDTGTGGASFSRYTDKLIF,TGTGCCTGTGACACCGGAACTGGGGGAGCCTCATTTTCACGGTACACCGATAAACTCATCTTT
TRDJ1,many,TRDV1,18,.,CALGERVPPRRHTDKLIF,TGTGCTCTTGGGGAACGGGTGCCCCCGCGGAGACACACCGATAAACTCATCTTT
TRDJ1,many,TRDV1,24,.,CALGELRGINLLPPIGGGGTKLIF,TGTGCTCTTGGGGAACTTCGTGGGATCAATTTACTCCCCCCAATCGGTGGTGGGGGCACAAAACTCATCTTT
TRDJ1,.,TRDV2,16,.,CACDPVLGLGADKLIF,TGTGCCTGTGACCCCGTACTGGGACTCGGCGCCGATAAACTCATCTTT
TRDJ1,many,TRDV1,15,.,CALGELGGGTDKLIF,TGTGCTCTTGGGGAACTCGGGGGTGGCACCGATAAACTCATCTTT
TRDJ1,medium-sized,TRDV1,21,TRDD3,CALRRLIWGIQGGQYTDKLIF,TGTGCTCTCCGCCGTCTAATCTGGGGGATACAGGGAGGCCAGTACACCGATAAACTCATCTTT
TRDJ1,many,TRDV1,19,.,CALGFRKGHWDIKTDKLIF,TGTGCTCTTGGGTTCCGTAAGGGTCACTGGGATATTAAGACCGATAAACTAATCTTT
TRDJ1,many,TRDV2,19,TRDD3,CACDPLTRLGDVYTDKLIF,TGTGCCTGTGACCCCCTTACAAGACTGGGGGACGTATACACCGATAAACTCATCTTT
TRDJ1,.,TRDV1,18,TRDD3,CALVIPFQGDRYTDKLIF,TGTGCTCTTGTGATACCCTTCCAGGGGGATAGGTACACCGATAAACTTATCTTT
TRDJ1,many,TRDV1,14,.,CALGEPNQTDKLIF,TGTGCTCTTGGGGAACCCAACCAAACCGATAAACTAATCTTT
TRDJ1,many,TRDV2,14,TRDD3,CACEGISGTDKLIF,TGTGCCTGTGAGGGGATATCGGGGACCGATAAACTCATCTTT
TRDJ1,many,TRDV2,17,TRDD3,CACDTFYTGGDTDKLIF,TGTGCCTGTGACACTTTCTATACTGGGGGAGATACCGATAAACTCATCTTT
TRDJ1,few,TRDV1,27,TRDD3,CALGELSPLLLPRHLGTGGIYTDKLIF,TGTGCTCTTGGGGAACTTTCCCCCCTGCTCCTTCCGCGACACCTAGGTACTGGGGGGATATACACCGATAAACTCATCTTT
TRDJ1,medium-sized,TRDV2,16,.,CACDTLSPSHTDKLIF,TGTGCCTGTGACACGCTCTCTCCATCCCACACCGATAAACTCATCTTT
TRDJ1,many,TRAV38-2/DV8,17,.,CAYRSACRPRTRDKLIF,TGTGCTTATAGGAGCGCGTGCCGACCCCGGACACGCGATAAACTCATCTTT
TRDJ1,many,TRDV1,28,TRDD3,CALGELLVGMLPTRLGDTRESYTDKLIF,TGTGCTCTTGGGGAACTACTGGTTGGCATGCTTCCTACACGTCTGGGGGATACCCGCGAATCGTACACCGATAAACTCATCTTT
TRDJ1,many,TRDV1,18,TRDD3,CALWEPPYWGIRTDKLIF,TGTGCTCTTTGGGAACCTCCGTACTGGGGGATACGCACCGATAAACTCATCTTT
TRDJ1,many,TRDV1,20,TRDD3,CALGEHILLGGNWYTDKLIF,TGTGCTCTTGGTGAACATATATTACTGGGGGGAAACTGGTACACCGATAAGCTCATCTTT
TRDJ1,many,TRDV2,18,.,CACDILSYMGDDTDKLIF,TGTGCCTGTGACATCCTTTCCTACATGGGGGACGACACCGATAAACTCATCTTT
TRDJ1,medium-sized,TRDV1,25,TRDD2,CALGDLRPIPTRMGRAYNSTDKLIF,TGTGCTCTTGGGGACTTAAGGCCCATTCCTACGAGAATGGGGAGGGCTTATAACTCCACCGATAAACTCATCTTT
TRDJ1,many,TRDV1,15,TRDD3,CALALGDTGVDKLIF,TGTGCTCTCGCCCTGGGGGATACGGGAGTTGATAAACTCATCTTT
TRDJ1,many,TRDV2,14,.,CACDPIQYTDKLIF,TGTGCCTGTGACCCGATCCAGTACACCGATAAACTCATCTTT
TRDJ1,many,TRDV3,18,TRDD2,CAFRIIPTEGVETDKLIF,TGTGCCTTTAGAATTATTCCTACCGAGGGGGTGGAGACCGATAAACTCATCTTT
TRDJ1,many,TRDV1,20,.,CALGDTPNPLGVQYTDKLIF,TGTGCTCTTGGGGATACCCCTAATCCCCTCGGTGTCCAGTACACCGATAAACTCATCTTT
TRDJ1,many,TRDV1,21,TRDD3,CALGDPPLGTGRIREPDKLIF,TGTGCTCTTGGGGATCCTCCCCTGGGGACGGGGCGGATACGGGAACCCGATAAACTCATCTTT
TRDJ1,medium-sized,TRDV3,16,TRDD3,CAFRTTWGILTDKLIF,TGTGCCTTTAGAACAACGTGGGGGATACTCACCGATAAACTCATCTTT
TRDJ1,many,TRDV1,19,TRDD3,CALGELVVPSGTGGYPLIF,TGTGCTCTTGGGGAACTGGTCGTCCCTTCCGGGACTGGGGGATACCCTCTCATCTTT
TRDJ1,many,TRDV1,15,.,CALVEVTEYTDKLIF,TGTGCTCTTGTGGAAGTTACAGAGTACACCGATAAACTCATCTTT
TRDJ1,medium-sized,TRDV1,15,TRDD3,CALGELSLGDNKLIF,TGTGCTCTTGGGGAACTCTCACTGGGGGATAATAAACTCATCTTT
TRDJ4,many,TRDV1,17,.,CALGDQLFSGARRPLIF,TGTGCTCTTGGGGATCAGCTTTTTTCGGGAGCGCGCAGACCCCTGATCTTT
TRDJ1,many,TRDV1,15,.,CALGRLYGATDKLIF,TGTGCTCTTGGGAGGCTTTACGGGGCCACCGATAAACTCATCTTT
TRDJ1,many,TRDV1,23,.,CALWEPPFLQQLGALPYTDKLIF,TGTGCTCTTTGGGAACCGCCCTTCCTACAACAACTGGGGGCTCTCCCCTACACCGATAAACTCATCTTT
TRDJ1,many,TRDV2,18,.,CACDRIRERGVNTDKLIF,TGTGCCTGTGATAGAATTCGAGAAAGGGGGGTTAACACCGATAAACTCATCTTT
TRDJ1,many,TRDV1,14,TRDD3,CALGNGGYGDKLIF,TGTGCTCTTGGGAACGGGGGATACGGCGATAAACTCATCTTT
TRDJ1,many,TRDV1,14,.,CALGVPLHFDKLIF,TGTGCTCTTGGGGTCCCACTCCATTTTGATAAACTCATCTTT